These 26 T cell receptor beta chains were sequenced from one sample in a study of shared clonotypes between healthy human individuals. Sequencing was performed with immunoSEQ multiplex PCR; in TCRdb, only in-frame clones are kept and a portion is missing. Among more than 2 million clones listed, approximately 94% were seen once. The naive CD8 fraction comprised CD45RO-negative cells positively selected for CCR7 and excluded terminally differentiated effector memory CD45RA+ cells. The sample taken for sequencing was naive CD8+ T cells sorted from blood. Source of these receptors: a man younger than 30 in good health.

This clone was detected a few times. The chain joins TRBV13 to TRBJ1-6, with D unresolved. The CDR3 has 12 amino acids. The V end lost 6 bases, the J end lost 8 bases, and 8 bases lay between the germline ends. CDR1 PRHDT and CDR2 FYEKMQ come from the germline V gene (reference sequence). This CDR3 reads CASRYGDSPLHF. In DNA, the CDR3 is TGTGCCAGCAGATATGGGGATTCACCCCTCCACTTT.

The J gene is TRBJ1-6, the V gene TRBV30; no definite D call. The germline gives CDR1 GTSNPN, CDR2 SVGIG (reference sequence). CDR3 length: 11 amino acids. Trimming took off 5 bases at V and 9 bases at J, with 8 bases between the two ends. This CDR3 is CAWETSSPLHF. The CDR3 region has the DNA TGTGCCTGGGAGACCAGTTCACCCCTCCACTTT.

This chain links TRBV7-8 with TRBJ1-1, with 10 bases fitting TRBD1. The CDR3 runs 15 residues. With V trimmed by 1 base and J by 5 bases, 4 bases remained unmatched. CDR1 SGHVS and CDR2 FQNEAQ come from the germline V gene. In DNA form, the CDR3 reads TGTGCCAGCAGCTTAGGGGACAGGGGATGGACTGAAGCTTTCTTT. Translating gives CASSLGDRGWTEAFF.

The chain is built from TRBV7-8 and TRBJ1-2, with D unclear. The CDR3 is 13 amino acids. The ends were cut back, 1 base at V and 7 bases at J, with 10 bases in the middle. The germline gives CDR1 SGHVS, CDR2 FQNEAQ. DNA of the CDR3: TGTGCCAGCAGCTTAGAAGACGCGGGTGGCTACACCTTC. Amino acids: CASSLEDAGGYTF.

The V gene is TRBV2, the J gene TRBJ1-5; D unclear. Trimming left V 6 bases short and J 4 bases short, with 10 bases between. The V gene's germline CDR1 is SNHLY and CDR2 FYNNEI. This CDR3 region has 13 residues. The CDR3 DNA sequence: TGTGCCAGCAGCGATTACTTAAATCAGCCCCAGCATTTT. Protein sequence: CASSDYLNQPQHF.

The CDR3 loop reads CASSETWYEQYF. Here the CDR3 DNA reads TGTGCCAGCAGTGAGACGTGGTACGAGCAGTACTTC. The V gene is TRBV2, the J gene TRBJ2-7; D is ambiguous. The ends were cut back, 3 bases at V and 4 bases at J, with 7 bases in the middle. In germline, CDR1 is SNHLY, CDR2 FYNNEI. The CDR3 is 12 residues long.

The chain carries TRBV11-2 and TRBJ2-7; possible D gene TRBD1, 5 bases. CDR1 and CDR2 from the germline V gene are SGHAT and FQNNGV. Trimming removed 1 base from V and 5 bases from J, with 24 bases in between. This CDR3 comprises 18 residues. This CDR3 reads CASSLVPLGQGDRHEQYF. The CDR3 coding sequence is TGTGCCAGCAGCTTAGTGCCGTTGGGCCAGGGTGATAGGCACGAGCAGTACTTC.

The chain is built from TRBV6-6 and TRBJ2-2; D is possibly TRBD1 (6 bases). The CDR3 consists of 14 residues. The ends were cut back, 8 bases at V and 4 bases at J, with 14 bases in the middle. Per the germline V gene, CDR1 is MNHNY and CDR2 is SVGAGI (reference sequence). The CDR3: CASDSTGFTGELFF. CDR3 sequence (DNA): TGTGCCAGCGACTCGACAGGTTTCACCGGGGAGCTGTTTTTT.

The chain combines TRBV5-6 with TRBJ2-7; the D is unclear. The CDR3 has 14 residues. Trimming took off 0 bases at V and 7 bases at J, with 14 bases between the two ends. Germline V gene data show CDR1 as SGHDT and CDR2 as YYEEEE. CDR3 bases: TGTGCCAGCAGCTTGGATTCGTTGGGTAGGGAGCAGTACTTC. This encodes CASSLDSLGREQYF.

The rearrangement joins TRBV10-3 to TRBJ2-1, with 8 bases identical to TRBD1. V shed 7 bases, J shed 10 bases, and the junction held 15 bases outside the gene matches. The CDR3 totals 15 residues. Germline V gene data show CDR1 as ENHRY and CDR2 as SYGVKD. For the CDR3, the DNA is TGTGCCATCAAGCAAACAGGGGGTGGCCAGGGAGAGCAGTTCTTC. This encodes CAIKQTGGGQGEQFF.

The chain employs TRBV27 and TRBJ1-2; the match to TRBD1 covers 10 bases. V gave up 3 bases and J gave up 8 bases; unmatched junction bases: 6. The germline CDR1 and CDR2 sequences are MNHEY and SMNVEV (reference sequence). The CDR3 is made up of 14 amino acids. CDR3 region: CASSFSGTGVGYTF. The CDR3 DNA follows: TGTGCCAGCAGTTTCTCCGGGACAGGGGTCGGCTACACCTTC.

This rearrangement joins TRBV6-5 to TRBJ1-5, with 7 nucleotides matching TRBD1. CDR3 length: 13 amino acids. Trimming at V came to 4 bases and at J to 5 bases, leaving 2 bases not matched to a gene. Germline V CDR1 and CDR2: MNHEY, SVGAGI. CDR3 bases: TGTGCCAGCAGTTTCAGGGGGTATCAGCCCCAGCATTTT. The encoded protein is CASSFRGYQPQHF.

The V and J genes are TRBV7-6 and TRBJ2-1, with TRBD2 identical over 11 bases. V was pared by 1 base and J by 1 base, with 0 bases of the junction left unmatched. The CDR3 extends over 16 amino acids. From germline, CDR1 is SGHVS and CDR2 FNYEAQ. In DNA form, the CDR3 reads TGTGCCAGCAGCTTAGTAGCGGGAGGGTCCTACAATGAGCAGTTCTTC. The encoded protein is CASSLVAGGSYNEQFF.

The gene calls are TRBV27 and TRBJ2-7; D not certain. CDR1 is MNHEY, CDR2 SMNVEV, per germline (reference sequence). V lost 2 bases to trimming and J lost 5 bases, with 16 bases between them. The CDR3 has 15 amino acids. CDR3 coding DNA: TGTGCCAGCAGTTTAACGGACCCGGTTTTCCACGAGCAGTACTTC. Translation: CASSLTDPVFHEQYF.

The rearrangement links TRBV5-1 to TRBJ2-7, with 7 nucleotides matching TRBD2. Unmatched junction bases numbered 10, after V lost 4 bases and J lost 6 bases. This CDR3 region has 14 residues. CDR1 SGHRS and CDR2 YFSETQ come from the germline V gene. This chain's CDR3 is CASSLAVPNSEQYF. The CDR3 DNA reads TGCGCCAGCAGCCTAGCGGTCCCAAACTCCGAGCAGTACTTC.

As concerns this clone: This same CDR3 is encoded by further DNA sequences in the sample. The chain carries TRBV27 and TRBJ2-5, with D unclear. Trimming stripped 5 bases from V and 0 bases from J, with 7 bases between. Germline V gene lookup returns CDR1 MNHEY and CDR2 SMNVEV (reference sequence). This CDR3 contains 13 residues. CDR3 sequence (DNA): TGTGCCAGCAGTCCCTTGGACCAAGAGACCCAGTACTTC. Its protein is CASSPLDQETQYF.

V and J are TRBV2 and TRBJ2-3; D gene uncertain. Trimming took 3 bases from V and 7 from J, leaving 17 bases between them. The CDR3 extends over 15 amino acids. The germline V gene has CDR1 SNHLY and CDR2 FYNNEI. The CDR3 DNA reads TGTGCCAGCAGTGACAAAGCTATGGTAATCTATACGCAGTATTTT. The encoded protein is CASSDKAMVIYTQYF.

The rearrangement uses TRBV18 and TRBJ1-3, with D possibly being TRBD1 (6 bases). The CDR3 is made up of 16 amino acids. Germline V CDR1 and CDR2: KGHSH, LQKENI. V was shortened by 5 bases and J by 3 bases, with 17 bases between the two germline ends. CDR3: CASSEGGPSLGNTIYF. The CDR3 DNA reads TGTGCCAGCTCAGAGGGGGGGCCGAGTCTTGGAAACACCATATATTTT.

This clone was seen once. The chain has TRBV5-1 and TRBJ1-5, with D unresolved. V was trimmed by 4 bases and J by 0 bases, leaving 5 bases between them. The CDR3 has 13 residues. The germline CDR1 and CDR2 sequences are SGHRS and YFSETQ. The CDR3 region has the DNA TGCGCCAGCAGCCCAAATAGCAATCAGCCCCAGCATTTT. This encodes CASSPNSNQPQHF.

The chain has TRBV6-5 and TRBJ2-7, with D maybe TRBD2 (5 bases). The CDR3 sequence is 15 residues long. The germline gives CDR1 MNHEY, CDR2 SVGAGI. V shed 0 bases and J shed 5 bases, with 14 bases lying between them. In DNA form, the CDR3 reads TGTGCCAGCAGTTACTCTGGGCCCCGGGGAGACGAGCAGTACTTC. Encoded protein: CASSYSGPRGDEQYF.

The V call is TRBV19, the J call TRBJ2-2; 9 bases fit TRBD1. The CDR3 is made up of 15 amino acids. The trim removed 3 bases at V and 4 bases at J, leaving 3 bases unmatched. From germline, CDR1 is LNHDA and CDR2 SQIVND (reference sequence). In nucleotides, the CDR3 is TGTGCCAGTAGTATCCCGACAGGGGGCACCGGGGAGCTGTTTTTT. This gives the protein CASSIPTGGTGELFF.

The sample holds one count of this clone. CDR3 nucleotide sequence: TGTGCCAGCAGTGAAAGCGGGACTAGCGTGGGGAGGGATACGCAGTATTTT. Protein sequence: CASSESGTSVGRDTQYF. This chain joins TRBV6-4 and TRBJ2-3; 10 positions match TRBD2. This CDR3 is 17 amino acids long. The germline gives CDR1 MRHNA, CDR2 SNTAGT. Germline trimming cut 3 bases from V and 6 bases from J; bases unmatched to any gene: 12.

The chain recombines TRBV6-5 with TRBJ1-6; 8 nucleotides match TRBD1. Germline CDR1 is MNHEY and CDR2 is SVGAGI. The CDR3 extends over 14 amino acids. V was pared by 7 bases and J by 5 bases, with 4 bases of the junction left unmatched. The CDR3 protein is CASTGTGDNSPLHF. The CDR3 DNA reads as TGTGCCAGCACCGGGACAGGAGATAATTCACCCCTCCACTTT.

On this clone itself: This CDR3 is also generated by other DNA sequences in the sample. V usage is TRBV4-1 and J usage is TRBJ2-7; D is possibly TRBD2 (5 bases). The CDR3 consists of 15 residues. V was cut by 0 bases and J by 0 bases, with 9 bases left in between. CDR1 MGHRA and CDR2 YSYEKL come from the germline V gene. CDR3 nucleotide sequence: TGCGCCAGCAGCCAAGAGGCGGGCCTCTCCTACGAGCAGTACTTC. Its protein product is CASSQEAGLSYEQYF.

The gene calls are TRBV2 and TRBJ2-1; D call uncertain. CDR1 SNHLY and CDR2 FYNNEI come from the germline V gene. V lost 6 bases and J 2 bases, leaving 14 bases between the germline ends. This CDR3 is 15 amino acids long. CDR3 amino acids: CASRDVYGPYNEQFF. The CDR3 DNA sequence: TGTGCCAGCAGAGACGTTTATGGGCCCTACAATGAGCAGTTCTTC.

This clone was recorded only once. The chain couples TRBV10-3 to TRBJ2-5; 7 bases align to TRBD2. V lost 2 bases to trimming and J lost 3 bases; unmatched junction nucleotides: 3. The CDR3 has 14 amino acids. Germline lookup yields CDR1 ENHRY and CDR2 SYGVKD. The CDR3 sequence is CAISEPSGKETQYF. DNA for the CDR3: TGTGCCATCAGTGAGCCTAGCGGTAAAGAGACCCAGTACTTC.